This T cell receptor (beta chain) appears in the sequencing data of a study of monozygotic twins with inflammatory bowel disease. Findings and limits, study-wide: Distinction of different T cell subtypes was not possible.

CDR3 length equals 16 residues. CDR1 and CDR2 (germline): SGHTA, FQGNSA. One entry per CDR3 protein, without DNA, is what TCRdb gives after re-calling the 5' RACE reads. This table lists about 420,000 distinct CDR3 sequences. As regards this clonotype: Its antigen remains unidentified.

The chain joins TRBV7-2 to TRBJ2-5; as DNA is missing, the TRBD1 call by TCRdb cannot be tested. Source material: blood. This receptor was identified in a human donor with ulcerative colitis or Crohn's disease, or a healthy co-twin of an affected twin (not recorded which). The chain's CDR3 is CASSFLGTVTQETQYF.